The entry below gives a single T cell receptor beta chain sequence along with its context. The sample belongs to a study of blood T cell repertoires in COVID-19. The wider study: Whether acute or convalescent, the COVID-19 samples came from the United States, Italy and Spain. Sources were T cells, B-cell-depleted T cells, or PBMCs; the material itself was cDNA or gDNA.

As processed by the authors: Estimation of nucleated cell counts relied on the amplification of reference gene primers. The table came from immunoSEQ multiplex PCR; TCRdb's copy has only in-frame clones and leaves some out. The V and J calls and clone size come from that table; D and trimming were worked out from the DNA. The sample records approximately 140,000 clones, 84% being singletons. The CDR3 is 14 residues long. Trimming took off 4 bases at V and 8 bases at J, with 17 bases between the two ends. The germline gives CDR1 SGHTA, CDR2 FQGNSA. The specimen was peripheral blood. V gene TRBV7-2 combines with J gene TRBJ1-2; D perhaps matches TRBD1 (6 bases). This TCR derives from a human donor in a cohort sampled during active COVID-19. CDR3 in DNA: TGTGCCAGCAGCTCTGGGATGGGGGCCGGCGGCTACACCTTC. Translated, it gives CASSSGMGAGGYTF.